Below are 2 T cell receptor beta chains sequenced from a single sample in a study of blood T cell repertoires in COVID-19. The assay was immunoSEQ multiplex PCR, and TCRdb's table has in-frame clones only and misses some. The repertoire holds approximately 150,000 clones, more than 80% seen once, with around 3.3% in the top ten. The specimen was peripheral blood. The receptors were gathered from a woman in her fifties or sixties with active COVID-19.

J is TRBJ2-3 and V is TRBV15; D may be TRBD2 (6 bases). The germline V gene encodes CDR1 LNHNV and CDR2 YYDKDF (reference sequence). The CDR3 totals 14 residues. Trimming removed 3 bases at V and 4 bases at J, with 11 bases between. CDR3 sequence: CATSRTRGPDTQYF. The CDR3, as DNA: TGTGCCACCAGCAGGACTAGAGGCCCAGATACGCAGTATTTT.

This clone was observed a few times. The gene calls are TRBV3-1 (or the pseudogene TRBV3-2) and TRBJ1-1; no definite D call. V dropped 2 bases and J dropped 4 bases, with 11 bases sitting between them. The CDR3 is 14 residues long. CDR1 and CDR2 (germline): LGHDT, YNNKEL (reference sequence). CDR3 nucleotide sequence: TGTGCCAGCAGCCAAAAACATCGGAGCACTGAAGCTTTCTTT. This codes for CASSQKHRSTEAFF.